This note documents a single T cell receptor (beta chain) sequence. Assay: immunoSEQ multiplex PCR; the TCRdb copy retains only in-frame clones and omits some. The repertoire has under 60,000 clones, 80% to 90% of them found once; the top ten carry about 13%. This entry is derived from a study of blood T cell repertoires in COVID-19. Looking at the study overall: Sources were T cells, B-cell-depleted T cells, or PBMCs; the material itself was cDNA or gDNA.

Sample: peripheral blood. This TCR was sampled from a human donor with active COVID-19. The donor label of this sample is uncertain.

The CDR3 DNA sequence: TGCAGCGTGGCTAGCGGGAATACCTACGAGCAGTACTTC. This encodes CSVASGNTYEQYF. This rearrangement joins TRBV29-1 to TRBJ2-7; TRBD2 agrees at 9 bases. J lost 2 bases, V lost 6 bases, and 5 bases had no gene match. CDR3 length: 13 amino acids. From germline, CDR1 is SQVTM and CDR2 ANQGSEA.